Listed below are T cell receptor beta chains from one sample, sequenced in a study of response to subunit inactivated influenza vaccine. TCRdb independently ran MiXCR on the RT-PCR reads; one entry per CDR3 protein. The sample gives roughly 790,000 distinct CDR3 sequences, 21% of which show up once; roughly 10% is in the top ten. The sample in question was PBMCs from blood, obtained 4 to 6 days after vaccination. These receptors came from a man over 45 who received an inactivated influenza vaccine. The CDR3 runs from the conserved cysteine through the conserved F or W. Each record gives: clone size, J gene, D gene, CDR3 length, V gene, CDR3 protein, CDR3 DNA. A D gene is named only where the DNA matches it firmly. The size entry is marked missing in some rows and otherwise reads once, few, many or a size class.

clone_size: few; j_call: TRBJ2-5; d_call: NA; cdr3_length: 14; v_call: TRBV12-3/TRBV12-4; cdr3_aa: CASNPTGRLETQYF; cdr3_nt: TGTGCCAGCAATCCGACAGGCCGTCTAGAGACCCAGTACTTC
clone_size: NA; j_call: TRBJ1-5; d_call: NA; cdr3_length: 17; v_call: TRBV7-9; cdr3_aa: CASSTRRQGCFSRPQHF; cdr3_nt: TGTGCCAGCAGCACCCGTAGGCAGGGTTGTTTTAGCCGGCCCCAGCATTTT
clone_size: NA; j_call: TRBJ1-1; d_call: TRBD1; cdr3_length: 14; v_call: TRBV5-1; cdr3_aa: CASSLAGTGAEAFF; cdr3_nt: TGCGCCAGCAGCTTGGCTGGGACAGGGGCTGAAGCTTTCTTT
clone_size: few; j_call: TRBJ1-2; d_call: NA; cdr3_length: 15; v_call: TRBV24-1; cdr3_aa: CATSDGGRGYYGYTF; cdr3_nt: TGTGCCACCAGTGATGGCGGGCGGGGCTACTATGGCTACACCTTC
clone_size: few; j_call: TRBJ2-7; d_call: NA; cdr3_length: 16; v_call: TRBV12-3/TRBV12-4; cdr3_aa: CASRPPNSEANYEQYF; cdr3_nt: TGTGCCAGCAGACCGCCCAACTCCGAAGCTAACTACGAGCAGTACTTC
clone_size: NA; j_call: TRBJ1-1; d_call: NA; cdr3_length: 15; v_call: TRBV6-5; cdr3_aa: CASSYTDRLNTEAFF; cdr3_nt: TGTGCCAGCAGTTACACGGACAGATTGAACACTGAAGCTTTCTTT
clone_size: many; j_call: TRBJ2-1; d_call: TRBD2; cdr3_length: 17; v_call: TRBV5-1; cdr3_aa: CASSHPGLAGGPYEQFF; cdr3_nt: TGCGCCAGCAGCCATCCGGGACTAGCGGGAGGGCCTTATGAGCAGTTCTTC
clone_size: many; j_call: TRBJ2-7; d_call: TRBD2; cdr3_length: 17; v_call: TRBV12-3/TRBV12-4; cdr3_aa: CASSLSSGGLSSYEQYF; cdr3_nt: TGTGCCAGCAGTTTGTCTAGCGGGGGGCTGAGCTCCTACGAGCAGTACTTC
clone_size: NA; j_call: TRBJ2-1; d_call: TRBD2; cdr3_length: 16; v_call: TRBV20-1; cdr3_aa: CSARDDGRAFYNEQFF; cdr3_nt: TGCAGTGCTAGAGATGACGGGAGGGCCTTCTACAATGAGCAGTTCTTC
clone_size: NA; j_call: TRBJ2-7; d_call: NA; cdr3_length: 13; v_call: TRBV6-2/TRBV6-3; cdr3_aa: CASSPVARGEQYF; cdr3_nt: TGTGCCAGCAGCCCGGTCGCCCGCGGCGAGCAGTACTTC
clone_size: NA; j_call: TRBJ2-7; d_call: NA; cdr3_length: 15; v_call: TRBV7-2; cdr3_aa: CASSSAPRGNHEQYF; cdr3_nt: TGTGCCAGCAGCTCAGCCCCCCGTGGGAACCACGAGCAGTACTTC
clone_size: NA; j_call: TRBJ2-1; d_call: NA; cdr3_length: 16; v_call: TRBV4-2; cdr3_aa: CASSQALANPYNEQFF; cdr3_nt: TGTGCCAGCAGCCAAGCGCTAGCTAATCCCTACAATGAGCAGTTCTTC
clone_size: few; j_call: TRBJ2-1; d_call: NA; cdr3_length: 13; v_call: TRBV6-2/TRBV6-3; cdr3_aa: CASSYGLVNEQFF; cdr3_nt: TGTGCCAGCAGTTACGGACTCGTCAATGAGCAGTTCTTC
clone_size: few; j_call: TRBJ1-1; d_call: NA; cdr3_length: 14; v_call: TRBV7-2; cdr3_aa: CASSRDSGGTEAFF; cdr3_nt: TGTGCCAGCAGCAGGGACTCGGGGGGCACTGAAGCTTTCTTT